This T cell receptor (beta chain) was captured by sequencing in a study of radiotherapy plus CTLA-4 blockade in lung cancer (dated by TCRdb to the late 2010s). Background for the entire study: Among the enrolled patients, roughly 17% had an objective response, and about 29% reached disease control.

Comment on this clone: It lacks a known antigen. The input lacks base qualities; no much larger clone sits a single base away.

Library creation used the immunoSEQ multiplex PCR assay. In its TCRdb copy, this immuneACCESS table keeps in-frame sequences only and misses some clones. Where compared with another copy, unresolved V genes explain less than half of these, and the others have no known cause. The sample table contains about 29,000 clones; only one count was recorded for approximately 78% of them. 20% to 25% of the sample lies in the top ten. The study tested focal radiation therapy combined with CTLA-4 blockade (ipilimumab) in patients with chemo-refractory metastatic non-small-cell lung cancer. Overall study outcomes, separate from this receptor: After treatment with radiotherapy and ipilimumab, TCR clones that came from tumors expanded in the peripheral blood. Increased serum interferon-beta after radiation, together with early dynamic changes in blood T cell clones, were reported to be the strongest predictors of response.

This specimen was peripheral blood, taken from a patient treated with radiotherapy plus ipilimumab. This TCR was sampled from a human donor with non-small cell lung cancer that progressed on radiotherapy plus ipilimumab.

CDR3 sequence: CASSLNRDRENTGELFF. The DNA sequence is as follows: TGTGCCAGCAGTCTCAACCGGGACAGGGAGAACACCGGGGAGCTGTTTTTT. The chain employs TRBV7-8 and TRBJ2-2, with 9 middle bases fitting TRBD1. CDR3 length: 17 amino acids, cysteine to phenylalanine. Only the CDR3 DNA stays, 51 bases, in frame from base 1. At the junction V is shortened by 6 bases and J by 1 base; bases outside the gene matches: 9. Via the germline V gene, CDR1 is SGHVS and CDR2 FQNEAQ.